The source of this T cell receptor (beta chain) is a study of blood T cell repertoires in COVID-19 (dated by TCRdb to about 2020). Study-wide context: Samples covering the acute and convalescent phases of COVID-19 were provided by collaborators in the United States, Italy and Spain. Where HLA class I and class II types were available, the types were taken from metadata supplied by the sample provider, not from assay-based typing. The dataset comprised deeply sampled blood TCRbeta repertoires from subjects exposed to, actively infected with, or recovered from COVID-19. The material from the prospective study consisted of cDNA or gDNA derived from T cells, B-cell-depleted T cells, or PBMCs. A de-identified subject ID, COVID-19 status, age in years and sex were almost always included in the sample metadata. The repertoires were made available in a free public database intended to serve as a resource for research on the immune response to SARS-CoV-2. The samples were drawn from two sources: the first 160 participants of the ongoing ImmuneRACE study, and 1,200 or so subjects contributed by 6 global collaborators.

Overall study outcomes, separate from this receptor: The amount of clinical and demographic metadata varied by source and participant and was provided uncurated.

Taken from the germline V gene, the CDR1 and CDR2 loops are MGHDK and SYGVNS. Spanning cysteine to phenylalanine, the CDR3 consists of 13 amino acids. Left in the record is the CDR3 DNA by itself, 39 bases read in frame from the first base. V ends up 4 bases short and J 6 bases short, with an unmatched junction base count of 5. Collaborating institutions collected whole blood in K2EDTA tubes following their own protocols. Collaborator samples were shipped for TCRbeta analysis as frozen whole blood, isolated PBMCs, or DNA extracted from either sample type. This clone was seen a single time. Its antigen has not been determined. One base away there is no much larger clone; base qualities are not given. TCRbeta CDR3 regions were amplified from genomic DNA by means of the immunoSEQ Assay, a bias-controlled multiplex PCR. For the original study's pipeline: The number of nucleated cells in each sample was estimated from the amplification of reference gene primers within the assay. To quantify the absolute abundance of each unique TCRbeta CDR3 rearrangement, sequence reads were collapsed and filtered. For each sample, productive Simpson clonality was calculated as the square root of Simpson's diversity index over productive rearrangements. TCRdb re-hosts the immuneACCESS table, in-frame sequences only. Its copies lack some clones; in the studies checked, an unresolved V gene accounts for under half of them, and the cause for the rest is not known. Clonal size and the V and J genes are those of that table, whereas D and trimming came from the DNA. The sample table lists about 210,000 clones, roughly 94% of them with a count of one. The biggest ten clones account for around 1.2% of the sample.

This TCR was sampled from a man between 25 and 39 years old with acute or convalescent COVID-19. Sequencing was carried out using peripheral blood. The chain is assembled from TRBV25-1 and TRBJ1-1; the central 7 bases match TRBD1. The sequenced DNA: TGTGCCAGCAGTGGCCTAGGGGGCTCTGAAGCTTTCTTT. It codes for CASSGLGGSEAFF.